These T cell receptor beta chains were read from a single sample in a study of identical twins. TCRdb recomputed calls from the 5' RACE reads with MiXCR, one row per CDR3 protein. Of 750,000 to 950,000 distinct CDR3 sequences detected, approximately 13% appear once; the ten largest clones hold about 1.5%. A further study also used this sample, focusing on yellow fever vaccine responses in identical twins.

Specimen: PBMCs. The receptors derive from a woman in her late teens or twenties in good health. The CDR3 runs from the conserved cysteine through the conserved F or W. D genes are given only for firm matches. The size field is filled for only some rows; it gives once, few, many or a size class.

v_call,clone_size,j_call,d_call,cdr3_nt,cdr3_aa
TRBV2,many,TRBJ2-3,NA,TGTGCCAACCCTCCCAGGGACACAGATACGCAGTATTTT,CANPPRDTDTQYF
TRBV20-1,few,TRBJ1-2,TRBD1,TGCAGTGCTAGCAACAGGGGTTTCTATGGCTACACCTTC,CSASNRGFYGYTF
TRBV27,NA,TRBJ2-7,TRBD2,TGTGCCAGTGCACAAGCGGGAGTTAGTTCCGAGCAGTACTTC,CASAQAGVSSEQYF
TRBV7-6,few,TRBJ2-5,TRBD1,TGTGCCAGCAGCTTAGTGGGCGGGACAGGCAAGAACAAAGAGACCCAGTACTTC,CASSLVGGTGKNKETQYF
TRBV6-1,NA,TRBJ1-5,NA,TGTGCCAGCAGTGAAAGGTCTATTTATCAGCCCCAGCATTTT,CASSERSIYQPQHF
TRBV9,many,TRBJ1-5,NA,TGTGCCAGCAGCGTTACAGGGTTGAATCAGCCCCAGCATTTT,CASSVTGLNQPQHF
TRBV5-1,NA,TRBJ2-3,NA,TGCGCCAGCAGCCCGGGACACGGGCCCACAGATACGCAGTATTTT,CASSPGHGPTDTQYF
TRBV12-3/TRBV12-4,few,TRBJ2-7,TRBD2,TGTGCCAGCAGTTTAGCTCGGGCTAGCGGCCCCTACGAGCAGTACTTC,CASSLARASGPYEQYF
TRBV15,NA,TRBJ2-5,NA,TGTGCCACCAGCAGAAAACAAGAGACCCAGTACTTC,CATSRKQETQYF
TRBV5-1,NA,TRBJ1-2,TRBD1,TGCGCCAGCAGCTTGCCGGGACAGGGTGGAAATGGCTACACCTTC,CASSLPGQGGNGYTF
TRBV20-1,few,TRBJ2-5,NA,TGCAGCCTGGGTGGACGGACCCAGTACTTC,CSLGGRTQYF
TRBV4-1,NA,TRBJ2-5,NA,TGCGCCAGCAGCCAAGACGTAACAGGGAAAGAGACCCAGTACTTC,CASSQDVTGKETQYF
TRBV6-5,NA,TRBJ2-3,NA,TGTGCCAGCAGTTCCAGACAGAGCCCCACAGATACGCAGTATTTT,CASSSRQSPTDTQYF
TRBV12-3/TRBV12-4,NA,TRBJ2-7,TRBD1,TGTGCCAGCAGCTCCGCGACGGGACAGGGGTCCTACGAGCAGTACTTC,CASSSATGQGSYEQYF
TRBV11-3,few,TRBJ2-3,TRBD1,TGTGCCAGTATCCGGGACAGGGCGTCAGATACGCAGTATTTT,CASIRDRASDTQYF
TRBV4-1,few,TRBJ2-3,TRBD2,TGCGCCAGCAGCCAAGTAAGCGGGAGGGCCGGGGATACGCAGTATTTT,CASSQVSGRAGDTQYF
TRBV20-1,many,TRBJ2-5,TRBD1,TGCAGTGCCATGGGGGACAGGGTAAATAGAGGAGAGACCCAGTACTTC,CSAMGDRVNRGETQYF
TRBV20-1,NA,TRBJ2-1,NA,TGCAGTGCTCCTAGGGGCGTCCTGGGTGAGCAGTTCTTC,CSAPRGVLGEQFF
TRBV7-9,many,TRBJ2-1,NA,TGTGCCAGCAGCTTACCGGACACCTTCTCCTACAATGAGCAGTTCTTC,CASSLPDTFSYNEQFF
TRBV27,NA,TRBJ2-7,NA,TGTGCCAGCAGTTCTCCATCAAGGCAGGGCTCCTACGAGCAGTACTTC,CASSSPSRQGSYEQYF
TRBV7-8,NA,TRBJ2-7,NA,TGTGCCAGCAGCTTAGCGGGCTCAGGGTGGGCCTACGAGCAGTACTTC,CASSLAGSGWAYEQYF
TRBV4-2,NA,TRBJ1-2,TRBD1,TGTGCCAGCAGCCAAGGCGACAGGGATTCTAACTATGGCTACACCTTC,CASSQGDRDSNYGYTF
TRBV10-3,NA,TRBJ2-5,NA,TGTGCCATCAGTTGGACAGTCCAAGAGACCCAGTACTTC,CAISWTVQETQYF
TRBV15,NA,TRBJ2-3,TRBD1,TGTGCCACCAGCAGATCCGGAGGACAGGGGGCAATCGGCACAGATACGCAGTATTTT,CATSRSGGQGAIGTDTQYF